This TCR beta chain derives from a study of OX40 agonist ivuxolimab in advanced cancers. Produced via immunoSEQ multiplex PCR; TCRdb's table is partial and in-frame only. This table has 15,000 to 20,000 clones, 80% to 95% appearing once. CDR3 length: 15 residues. Looked up from germline, CDR1 is MNHEY and CDR2 is SMNVEV (reference sequence). V was pared by 2 bases and J by 0 bases, with 9 bases between. As concerns this clone: No antigen is known for it.

Study-level points and caveats: Among the lowest peripheral clonal expansion occurred in 0.1-3.0 mg/kg partial responders. CD8+ T cells showed, on average, more clonal expansion than CD4+ cells. At 0.1 to 3.0 mg/kg, CD4+ and CD8+ blood T cells expanded clonally by week 6. Low levels of normalized T-cell clonal expansion also appeared in some nonresponders.

The TCR was taken from an adult with an advanced solid tumor such as melanoma, head and neck, liver or kidney cancer. The specimen was CD4+ or CD8+ T cells sorted from blood, collected in a trial of the OX40 agonist ivuxolimab. The chain combines TRBV27 with TRBJ2-3; tentatively, D is TRBD1 (6 bases). The DNA for the CDR3 is TGTGCCAGCAGTTTAGCCACAGGGAGCACAGATACGCAGTATTTT. Encoded protein: CASSLATGSTDTQYF.